The 2 T cell receptor beta chains reported below all come from one sample, sequenced in a study of Tregs in tolerant kidney transplant recipients. TCRdb's table, derived via immunoSEQ multiplex PCR, lists solely in-frame clones and lacks some. The data hold more than 90,000 clones, with roughly 92% observed a single time. The sequencing input was CD4+ T cells from blood. The receptors shown here come from a human donor in good health.

The CDR3 sequence is CAPVGGRGWGETQYF. CDR3 coding DNA: TGTGCTCCCGTCGGCGGGAGGGGATGGGGTGAGACCCAGTACTTC. The rearrangement joins TRBV10-3 to TRBJ2-5, with 9 nucleotides matching TRBD2. Germline loops: CDR1 ENHRY, CDR2 SYGVKD. This CDR3 comprises 15 residues.

This clone was detected once. The chain combines TRBV19 with TRBJ2-2; tentative D call: TRBD2 (5 bases). V lost 1 base and J lost 6, with 9 bases in between. This CDR3 region has 14 residues. Germline V gene data show CDR1 as LNHDA and CDR2 as SQIVND (reference sequence). The CDR3 DNA follows: TGTGCCAGTAGTATAGTCGAGGGTTCCGGGGAGCTGTTTTTT. Protein: CASSIVEGSGELFF.